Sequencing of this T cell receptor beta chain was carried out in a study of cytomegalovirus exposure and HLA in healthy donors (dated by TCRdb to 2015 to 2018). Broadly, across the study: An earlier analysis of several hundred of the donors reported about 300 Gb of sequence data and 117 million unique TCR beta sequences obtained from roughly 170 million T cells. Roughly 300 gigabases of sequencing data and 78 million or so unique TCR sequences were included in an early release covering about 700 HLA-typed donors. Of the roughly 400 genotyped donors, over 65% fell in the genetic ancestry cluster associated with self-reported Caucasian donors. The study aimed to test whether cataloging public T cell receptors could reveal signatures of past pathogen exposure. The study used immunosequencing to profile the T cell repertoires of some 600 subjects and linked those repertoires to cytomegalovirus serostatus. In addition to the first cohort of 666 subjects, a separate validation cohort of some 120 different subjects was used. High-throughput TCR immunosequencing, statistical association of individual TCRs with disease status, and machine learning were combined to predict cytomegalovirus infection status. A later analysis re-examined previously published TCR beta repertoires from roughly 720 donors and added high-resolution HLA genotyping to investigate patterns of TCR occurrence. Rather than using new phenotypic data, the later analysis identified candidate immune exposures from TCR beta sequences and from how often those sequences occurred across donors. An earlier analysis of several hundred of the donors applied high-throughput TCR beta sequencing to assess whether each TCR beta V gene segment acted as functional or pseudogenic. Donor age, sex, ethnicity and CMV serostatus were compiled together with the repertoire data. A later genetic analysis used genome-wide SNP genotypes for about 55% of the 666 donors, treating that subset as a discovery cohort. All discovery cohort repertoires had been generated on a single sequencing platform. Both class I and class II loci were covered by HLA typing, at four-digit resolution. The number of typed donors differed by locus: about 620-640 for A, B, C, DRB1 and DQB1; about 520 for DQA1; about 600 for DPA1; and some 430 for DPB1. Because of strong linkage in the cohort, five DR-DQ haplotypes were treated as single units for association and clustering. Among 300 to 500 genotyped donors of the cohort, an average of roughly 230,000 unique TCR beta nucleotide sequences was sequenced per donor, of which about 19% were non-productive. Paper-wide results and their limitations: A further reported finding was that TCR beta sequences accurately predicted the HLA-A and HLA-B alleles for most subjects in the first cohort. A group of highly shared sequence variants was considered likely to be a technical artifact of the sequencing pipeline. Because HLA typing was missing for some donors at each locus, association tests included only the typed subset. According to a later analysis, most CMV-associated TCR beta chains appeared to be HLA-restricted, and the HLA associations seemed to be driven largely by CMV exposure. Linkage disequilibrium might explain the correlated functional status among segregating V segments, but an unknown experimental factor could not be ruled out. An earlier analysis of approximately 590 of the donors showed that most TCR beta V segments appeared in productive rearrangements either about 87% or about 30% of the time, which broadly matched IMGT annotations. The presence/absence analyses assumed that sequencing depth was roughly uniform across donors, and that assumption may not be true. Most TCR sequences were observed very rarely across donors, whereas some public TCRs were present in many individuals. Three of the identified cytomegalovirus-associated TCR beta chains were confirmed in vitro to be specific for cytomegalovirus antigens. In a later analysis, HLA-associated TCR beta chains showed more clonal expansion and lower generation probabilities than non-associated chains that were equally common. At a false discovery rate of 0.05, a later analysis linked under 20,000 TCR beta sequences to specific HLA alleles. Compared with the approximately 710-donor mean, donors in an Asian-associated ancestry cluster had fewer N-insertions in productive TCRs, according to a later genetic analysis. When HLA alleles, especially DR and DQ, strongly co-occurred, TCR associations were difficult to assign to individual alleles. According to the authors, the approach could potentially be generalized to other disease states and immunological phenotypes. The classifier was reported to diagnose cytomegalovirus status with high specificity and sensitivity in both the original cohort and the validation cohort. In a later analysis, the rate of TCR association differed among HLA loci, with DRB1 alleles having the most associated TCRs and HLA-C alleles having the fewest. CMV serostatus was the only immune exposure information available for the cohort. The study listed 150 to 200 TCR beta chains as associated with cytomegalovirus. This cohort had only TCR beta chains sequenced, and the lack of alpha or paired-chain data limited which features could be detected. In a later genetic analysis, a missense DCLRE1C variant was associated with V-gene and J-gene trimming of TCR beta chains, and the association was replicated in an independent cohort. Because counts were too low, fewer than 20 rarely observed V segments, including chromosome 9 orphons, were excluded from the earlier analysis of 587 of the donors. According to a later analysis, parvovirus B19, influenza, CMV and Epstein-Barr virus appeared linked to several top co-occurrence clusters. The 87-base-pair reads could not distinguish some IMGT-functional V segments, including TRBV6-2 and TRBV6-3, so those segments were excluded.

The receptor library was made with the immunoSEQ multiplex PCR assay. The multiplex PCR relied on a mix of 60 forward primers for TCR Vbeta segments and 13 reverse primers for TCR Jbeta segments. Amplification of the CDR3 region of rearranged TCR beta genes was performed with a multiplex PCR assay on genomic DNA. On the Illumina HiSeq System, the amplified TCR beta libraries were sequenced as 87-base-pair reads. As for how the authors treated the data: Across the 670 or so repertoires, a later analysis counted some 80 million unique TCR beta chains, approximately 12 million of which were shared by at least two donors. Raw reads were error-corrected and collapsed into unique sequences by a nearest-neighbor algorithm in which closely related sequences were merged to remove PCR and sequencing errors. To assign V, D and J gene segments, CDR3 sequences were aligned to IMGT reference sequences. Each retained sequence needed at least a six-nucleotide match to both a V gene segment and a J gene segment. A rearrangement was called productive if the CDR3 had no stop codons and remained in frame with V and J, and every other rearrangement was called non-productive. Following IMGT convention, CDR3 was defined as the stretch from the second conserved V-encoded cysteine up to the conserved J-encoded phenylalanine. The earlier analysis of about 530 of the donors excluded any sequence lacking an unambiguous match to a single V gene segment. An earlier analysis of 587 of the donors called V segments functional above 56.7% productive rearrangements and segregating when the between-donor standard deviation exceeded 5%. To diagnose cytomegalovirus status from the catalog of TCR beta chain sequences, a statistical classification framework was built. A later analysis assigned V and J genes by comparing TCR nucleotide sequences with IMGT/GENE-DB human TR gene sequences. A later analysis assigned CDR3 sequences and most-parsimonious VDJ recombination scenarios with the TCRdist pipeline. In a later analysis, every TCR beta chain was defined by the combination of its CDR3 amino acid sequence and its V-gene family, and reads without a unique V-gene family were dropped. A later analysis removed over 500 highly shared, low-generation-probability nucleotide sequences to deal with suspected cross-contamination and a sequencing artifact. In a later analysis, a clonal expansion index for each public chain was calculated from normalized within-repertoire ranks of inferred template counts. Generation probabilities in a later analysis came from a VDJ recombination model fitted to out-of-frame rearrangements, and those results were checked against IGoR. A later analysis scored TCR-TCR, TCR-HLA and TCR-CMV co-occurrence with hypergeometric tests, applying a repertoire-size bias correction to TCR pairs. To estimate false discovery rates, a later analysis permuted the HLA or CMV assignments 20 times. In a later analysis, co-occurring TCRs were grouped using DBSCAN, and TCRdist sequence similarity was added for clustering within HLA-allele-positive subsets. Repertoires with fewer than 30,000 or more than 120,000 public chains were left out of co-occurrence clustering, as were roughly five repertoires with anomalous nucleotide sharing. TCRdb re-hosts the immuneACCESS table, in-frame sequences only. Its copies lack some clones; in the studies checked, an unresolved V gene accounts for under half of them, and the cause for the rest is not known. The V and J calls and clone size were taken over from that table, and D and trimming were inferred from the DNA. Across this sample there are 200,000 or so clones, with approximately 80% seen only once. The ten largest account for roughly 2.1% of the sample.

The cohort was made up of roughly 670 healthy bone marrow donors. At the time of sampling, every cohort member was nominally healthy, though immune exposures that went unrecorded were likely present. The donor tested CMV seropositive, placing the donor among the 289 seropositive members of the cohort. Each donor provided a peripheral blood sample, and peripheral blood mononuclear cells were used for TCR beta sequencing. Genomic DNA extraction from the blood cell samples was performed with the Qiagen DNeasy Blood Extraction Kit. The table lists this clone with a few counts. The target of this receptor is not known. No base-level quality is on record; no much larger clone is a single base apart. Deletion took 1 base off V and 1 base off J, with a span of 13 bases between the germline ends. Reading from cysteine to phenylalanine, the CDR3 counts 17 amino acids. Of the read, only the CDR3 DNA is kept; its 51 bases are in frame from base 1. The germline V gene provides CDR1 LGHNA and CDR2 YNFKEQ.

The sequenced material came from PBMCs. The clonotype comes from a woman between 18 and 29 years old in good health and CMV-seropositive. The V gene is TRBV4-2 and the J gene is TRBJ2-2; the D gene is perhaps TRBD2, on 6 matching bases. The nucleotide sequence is TGTGCCAGCAGCCAAGTCTTATACGGGGGGAACACCGGGGAGCTGTTTTTT. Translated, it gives CASSQVLYGGNTGELFF.